Each of the 26 T cell receptor beta chains below was sequenced from the same sample in a study of T cells after yellow fever vaccination. TCRdb independently ran MiXCR on the 5' RACE reads; one entry per CDR3 protein. This table has 510,000 or so distinct CDR3 sequences, roughly 19% appearing once. This specimen consisted of PBMCs, obtained 15 days after the yellow fever booster vaccination. Every receptor here comes from a man between 25 and 39 years old who received the YFV17D yellow fever vaccine.

In DNA, the CDR3 is TGCAGTGCTGGGGGCCCGTTAGGTTTGTCGGATACGCAGTATTTT. It is translated as CSAGGPLGLSDTQYF. The chain carries TRBV20-1 and TRBJ2-3, with D tentatively TRBD1 (6 bases). The CDR3 spans 15 residues. CDR1 and CDR2 (germline): DFQATT, SNEGSKA (reference sequence). V was shortened by 5 bases and J by 6 bases, with 21 bases between the two germline ends.

The chain has TRBV20-1 and TRBJ2-3, with 14 bases lining up with TRBD2. Losses at the gene ends were 5 bases for V and 5 bases for J; bases not matched to a gene: 9. The germline CDR1 and CDR2 sequences are DFQATT and SNEGSKA (reference sequence). The CDR3 loop spans 16 amino acids. The CDR3 region has the DNA TGCAGTGCTGGAAGACTAGCGGGAGGGCAAGTAGATACGCAGTATTTT. This sequence encodes CSAGRLAGGQVDTQYF.

The genes are TRBV28 and TRBJ1-1; D unresolved. Trimming took off 6 bases at V and 3 bases at J, with 8 bases between the two ends. In germline, CDR1 is MDHEN, CDR2 SYDVKM. The CDR3 runs 12 residues. CDR3 sequence (DNA): TGTGCCAGCAGCCAACCCTACACTGAAGCTTTCTTT. This sequence encodes CASSQPYTEAFF. The full variable domain, in which reference TRBV28 and TRBJ1-1 provide the parts outside the CDR3, is DVKVTQSSRYLVKRTGEKVFLECVQDMDHENMFWYRQDPGLGLRLIYFSYDVKMKEKGDIPEGYSVSREKKERFSLILESASTNQTSMYLCASSQPYTEAFFGQGTRLTVV.

The chain has TRBV20-1 and TRBJ2-7, with D perhaps matching TRBD2 (5 bases). The CDR3 length is 12 residues. CDR1 is DFQATT and CDR2 is SNEGSKA in the germline V gene (reference sequence). Trimming removed 5 bases from V and 7 bases from J, with 15 bases in between. The chain's CDR3 is CSAGPGVREQYF. The CDR3 coding sequence is TGCAGTGCTGGTCCCGGGGTAAGGGAGCAGTACTTC.

This clonotype turned up a few times. The rearrangement uses TRBV9 and TRBJ2-5; D remains ambiguous. CDR3 length equals 13 residues. CDR1 is SGDLS, CDR2 YYNGEE, per germline. V lost 0 bases and J lost 7, with 10 bases in between. In DNA, the CDR3 is TGTGCCAGCAGCGTAGACCCCGACGGGACCCAGTACTTC. Encoded protein: CASSVDPDGTQYF.

This clonotype was seen more than once but under ten times. The V gene is TRBV29-1, the J gene TRBJ2-3, with TRBD2 matching over 9 bases. J gave up 1 base and V 2 bases, and 1 base lay outside the gene matches. Germline CDR1 and CDR2: SQVTM and ANQGSEA. CDR3 length: 14 amino acids. CDR3 protein: CSVERTSGTDTQYF. CDR3 in DNA: TGCAGCGTTGAAAGGACTAGCGGCACAGATACGCAGTATTTT.

The chain carries TRBV5-1 and TRBJ2-6; D not resolved. CDR1 SGHRS and CDR2 YFSETQ come from the germline V gene. Trimming took 0 bases from V and 4 from J, leaving 5 bases between them. The CDR3 contains 14 residues. CDR3 loop: CASSLDWGANVLTF. CDR3 bases: TGCGCCAGCAGCTTGGATTGGGGGGCCAACGTCCTGACTTTC.

The table lists this clonotype with a few counts. V gene TRBV12-3 or TRBV12-4 combines with J gene TRBJ2-3, with TRBD2 identical over 7 bases. This CDR3 contains 15 residues. Trimming at V came to 6 bases and at J to 5 bases, leaving 11 bases not matched to a gene. The CDR3 DNA is TGTGCCAGCAGACCGAGCGGGACTGGTGGAGATACGCAGTATTTT. Translating gives CASRPSGTGGDTQYF.

This clonotype was seen a few times. V and J are TRBV7-8 and TRBJ2-1; 10 nucleotides agree with TRBD2. The CDR3 is 15 residues long. Losses at the gene ends were 5 bases for V and 3 bases for J; bases not matched to a gene: 4. Germline V lookup: CDR1 SGHVS, CDR2 FQNEAQ. This chain's CDR3 is CASSTLAGDYNEQFF. CDR3 coding DNA: TGTGCCAGCAGCACTCTAGCGGGAGACTACAATGAGCAGTTCTTC. Full variable domain (missing parts from reference TRBV7-8 and TRBJ2-1): GAGVSQSPRYKVAKRGQDVALRCDPISGHVSLFWYQQALGQGPEFLTYFQNEAQLDKSGLPSDRFFAERPEGSVSTLKIQRTQQEDSAVYLCASSTLAGDYNEQFFGPGTRLTVL.

This clonotype showed up just a few times. The chain employs TRBV7-2 and TRBJ2-7, with D hard to call. Trimming stripped 1 base from V and 7 bases from J, with 11 bases between. Per germline, CDR1 SGHTA and CDR2 FQGNSA. The CDR3 runs 13 residues. In DNA form, the CDR3 reads TGTGCCAGCAGCTTAGAGGCTGCTTTGGAGCAGTACTTC. Amino acids: CASSLEAALEQYF.

This clonotype was counted a single time. One end of the junction does not line up with germline, which may come from a read error. J is TRBJ2-5 and V is TRBV15; 11 bases are a match to TRBD2. Germline assignment: CDR1 LNHNV and CDR2 YYDKDF (reference sequence). The CDR3 is made up of 16 amino acids. The CDR3 protein is CATSSVSGRGGETPYF. DNA of the CDR3: TGTGCCACCAGCAGTGTTAGCGGGAGGGGGGGCGAGACCCCGTACTTC.

This clonotype was counted between two and nine times. This chain joins TRBV18 and TRBJ2-5; perhaps D is TRBD1 or TRBD2 (5 bases each). This CDR3 spans 18 amino acids. Trimming took off 2 bases at V and 1 base at J, with 20 bases between the two ends. Germline-derived CDR1 and CDR2 are KGHSH and LQKENI. The CDR3 coding sequence is TGTGCCAGCTCACCAATTGCTGTCGAGGGGCCAGCCCAAGAGACCCAGTACTTC. It codes for CASSPIAVEGPAQETQYF.

This clonotype showed up many times. The chain couples TRBV24-1 to TRBJ2-1; 10 bases match TRBD1. Trimming removed 9 bases from V and 4 bases from J; junction bases left unmatched: 2. CDR3 length: 13 residues. Germline assignment: CDR1 KGHDR and CDR2 SFDVKD. CDR3 nucleotides: TGTGCCACCCGGGACAGGGGATACAATGAGCAGTTCTTC. Its protein product is CATRDRGYNEQFF.

The chain has TRBV5-1 and TRBJ1-2, with D tentatively TRBD1 (6 bases). The V gene lost 7 bases and the J gene lost 7 bases, with 14 bases spanning the gap. The CDR3 runs to 12 residues. The germline V gene has CDR1 SGHRS and CDR2 YFSETQ. The CDR3 region is CASGPGEGGYTF. CDR3 DNA: TGCGCCAGCGGGCCAGGGGAAGGTGGCTACACCTTC.

This clonotype was detected only a few times. The gene calls are TRBV6-1 and TRBJ1-1, with TRBD1 identical over 8 bases. J gave up 2 bases and V 8 bases, and 10 bases lay outside the gene matches. Germline CDR1 and CDR2: MNHNS and SASEGT. This CDR3 spans 15 amino acids. CDR3 in DNA: TGTGCCAGCCTCGTCCACAGGGGGGTTAACACTGAAGCTTTCTTT. Protein: CASLVHRGVNTEAFF.

The chain joins TRBV7-9 to TRBJ2-1; 8 bases match TRBD1. Losses at the gene ends were 5 bases for V and 2 bases for J; bases not matched to a gene: 2. The CDR3 totals 14 residues. Germline CDR1 SEHNR, CDR2 FQNEAQ (reference sequence). The CDR3 sequence: CASSPGGAYNEQFF. As DNA, the CDR3 is TGTGCCAGCAGCCCAGGGGGCGCCTACAATGAGCAGTTCTTC.

The J gene is TRBJ1-5, the V gene TRBV5-6; the D is unclear. The CDR3 contains 13 residues. Trimming removed 1 base from V and 4 bases from J, with 6 bases in between. The V gene's germline CDR1 is SGHDT and CDR2 YYEEEE. CDR3 region: CASSLSRNQPQHF. Written as DNA, the CDR3 is TGTGCCAGCAGCTTGTCGAGAAATCAGCCCCAGCATTTT.

This clonotype was detected only a few times. This chain links TRBV6-5 with TRBJ2-2; no definite D call. With 6 bases removed from V and 4 bases from J, the gap between germline ends came to 6 bases. This CDR3 is 12 amino acids long. In germline, CDR1 is MNHEY, CDR2 SVGAGI. As DNA, the CDR3 is TGTGCCAGCAGCTGGACCACCGGGGAGCTGTTTTTT. It yields the protein CASSWTTGELFF.

This clonotype has a handful of counts. The chain employs TRBV20-1 and TRBJ2-5, with D perhaps matching TRBD1 (6 bases). Germline V lookup: CDR1 DFQATT, CDR2 SNEGSKA (reference sequence). This CDR3 is built from 13 residues. Trimming stripped 6 bases from V and 2 bases from J, with 13 bases between. The DNA for the CDR3 is TGCAGTGCCTCTCGGACAGAGCAAGAGACCCAGTACTTC. Amino acids: CSASRTEQETQYF.

V is TRBV21-1 and J is TRBJ2-3; the table's D call of TRBD2 was not tested on the DNA. TRBV21-1 constitutes a pseudogene. The CDR3 totals 19 residues. The CDR3 nucleotides are TGTGCCAGCAGCAAGGGGCCGCGGGGACTAGCCGGTAGCACAGATACGCAGTATTTT. This sequence encodes CASSKGPRGLAGSTDTQYF.

The CDR3 reads CASSLPGTSGYNEQFF. The DNA of the CDR3 is TGTGCCAGCAGTTTACCCGGGACTAGCGGTTACAATGAGCAGTTCTTC. The J gene is TRBJ2-1, the V gene TRBV6-2 or TRBV6-3; TRBD2 matches at 11 bases. V was pared by 4 bases and J by 4 bases, with 6 bases of the junction left unmatched. Germline CDR1 and CDR2: MNHEY and SVGEGT. The CDR3 consists of 16 residues.

This chain links TRBV25-1 with TRBJ2-2, with TRBD1 as a possible D gene (6 bases). Deletions cut 4 bases from V and 0 bases from J, with 9 bases between. Per the germline V gene, CDR1 is MGHDK and CDR2 is SYGVNS. The length of the CDR3 is 15 residues. This CDR3 is CASSGTDPNTGELFF. The CDR3 DNA sequence: TGTGCCAGCAGTGGGACAGACCCGAACACCGGGGAGCTGTTTTTT. Filled out from reference TRBV25-1 and TRBJ2-2, the complete variable domain reads EADIYQTPRYLVIGTGKKITLECSQTMGHDKMYWYQQDPGMELHLIHYSYGVNSTEKGDLSSESTVSRIRTEHFPLTLESARPSHTSQYLCASSGTDPNTGELFFGEGSRLTVL.

Points on this clonotype: Sequence at one end of the junction differs from germline and may be a read error. This chain links TRBV7-8 with TRBJ2-1; maybe TRBD1 (6 bases). Germline CDR1 is SGHVS and CDR2 is FQNEAQ. The CDR3 is 15 residues long. CDR3 sequence reads: CTSSLLGTLYNEQFF. DNA of the CDR3: TGTACCAGCAGCTTATTAGGGACACTCTACAATGAGCAGTTCTTC.

This clonotype was found a few times. The V gene is TRBV11-2, the J gene TRBJ2-3; 8 bases align to TRBD2. The CDR3 loop spans 21 amino acids. Unmatched junction bases numbered 18, after V lost 1 base and J lost 0 bases. CDR1 and CDR2 from the germline V gene are SGHAT and FQNNGV. CDR3 nucleotide sequence: TGTGCCAGCAGCTTAGGACTGGGGGGCTGGCGGGGGGAGAGTAGCACAGATACGCAGTATTTT. It is translated as CASSLGLGGWRGESSTDTQYF.

This clonotype has just a few counts. V and J are TRBV20-1 and TRBJ2-7; possible D gene TRBD1, 6 bases. The V and J ends lost 5 bases and 3 bases respectively, with 17 bases between them. The CDR3 length is 14 residues. Germline V CDR1 and CDR2: DFQATT, SNEGSKA (reference sequence). The CDR3 coding sequence is TGCAGTGCTGTACCTGGACAGAACCTCTACGAGCAGTACTTC. Its translation is CSAVPGQNLYEQYF.

The chain couples TRBV4-2 to TRBJ2-3; D not certain. Trimming removed 1 base from V and 2 bases from J, with 16 bases in between. The germline V gene has CDR1 LGHNA and CDR2 YNFKEQ. The CDR3 sequence is 17 residues long. DNA for the CDR3: TGTGCCAGCAGCCAAGGTTACGTGCGCCGCTTCACAGATACGCAGTATTTT. Translated: CASSQGYVRRFTDTQYF.